A selection of T cell receptor beta chains follows, all from one sample in a study of cytomegalovirus exposure and HLA in healthy donors. Sequencing used immunoSEQ multiplex PCR; TCRdb keeps in-frame clones, though not all of them. The data show approximately 180,000 clones, roughly 85% seen once. The sample taken for sequencing was PBMCs. Receptors were obtained from a man in his forties in good health and CMV-seropositive. Each CDR3 is given with its conserved first and last residue. D genes are given only for firm matches. Not all rows give a size; the values are once, few, many and, for expanded clones, a class.

clone size	D gene	V gene	J gene	CDR3 DNA	CDR3 protein
NA	TRBD1	TRBV2	TRBJ1-3	TGTGCCAGCACCGAACAGGGGACTGGAAACACCATATACTTT	CASTEQGTGNTIYF
NA	TRBD2	TRBV4-1	TRBJ2-7	TGCGCCAGCAGCCGGTCTAGCGGAGGGAGCTCCTACGAGCAGTACTTC	CASSRSSGGSSYEQYF
NA	NA	TRBV7-8	TRBJ1-5	TGTGCCAGCAGCTTAAGGACAGAAAGGGCCAATCAGCCCCAGCATTTT	CASSLRTERANQPQHF
NA	TRBD1	TRBV7-8	TRBJ2-2	TGTGCCAGCAGCTTAGCCGGGACAGGGCTCACCGGGGAGCTGTTTTTT	CASSLAGTGLTGELFF
few	TRBD1	TRBV6-5	TRBJ1-4	TGTGCCAGCAGTAGGGACAGGGGGGATGAAAAACTGTTTTTT	CASSRDRGDEKLFF
NA	TRBD2	TRBV19	TRBJ2-1	TGTGCCAGTAGTATTGGGACTAGCGTGGGGGGCCCCTTCTTC	CASSIGTSVGGPFF
NA	NA	TRBV18	TRBJ1-5	TGTGCCAGCTCACCGCGCGAAACCGCACGGCCCCAGCATTTT	CASSPRETARPQHF
NA	NA	TRBV7-3	TRBJ2-1	TGTGCCAGCAGCCCTACAGGGAATGAGCAGTTCTTC	CASSPTGNEQFF
NA	TRBD2	TRBV5-1	TRBJ2-3	TGCGCCAGCAGCTTCAATGGGGGAGGGCCGGATACGCAGTATTTT	CASSFNGGGPDTQYF
NA	NA	TRBV29-1	TRBJ1-4	TGCAGCGTAGACAGCGGGGGTTATAATGAAAAACTGTTTTTT	CSVDSGGYNEKLFF
NA	TRBD1	TRBV9	TRBJ1-5	TGTGCCAGCAGCTCAAACGGACAGGGGTTCCAGCCCCAGCATTTT	CASSSNGQGFQPQHF
NA	TRBD1	TRBV11-2	TRBJ1-4	TGTGCCAGCAGCGACAGGGCTGATGAAAAACTGTTTTTT	CASSDRADEKLFF
few	NA	TRBV28	TRBJ2-7	TGTGCCAGCAGTTTAAGCCGGGGTGGCGTCTGGACCTACGAGCAGTACTTC	CASSLSRGGVWTYEQYF
NA	TRBD1	TRBV7-9	TRBJ2-5	TGTGCCAGCAGCTCCGGGACAGGCCCTTTGACCCAGTACTTC	CASSSGTGPLTQYF
NA	NA	TRBV29-1	TRBJ2-1	TGCAGCGTTCAGAGGAGGGCGAATGAGCAGTTCTTC	CSVQRRANEQFF
NA	TRBD2	TRBV27	TRBJ2-2	TGTGCCAGCAGTTTGCGACTAGCCGCGAGAGGGGAGCTGTTTTTT	CASSLRLAARGELFF
few	NA	TRBV14	TRBJ2-3	TGTGCCAGCAGCCAAGACGGTATCGGGGAAGGCACAGATACGCAGTATTTT	CASSQDGIGEGTDTQYF
once	TRBD2	TRBV2	TRBJ2-5	TGTGCCAGCAGTGCCCCTAGCGGGGTCGAGACCCAGTACTTC	CASSAPSGVETQYF
once	NA	TRBV4-1	TRBJ1-4	TGCGCCAGCAGCCAACAAGGGGTCACTAATGAAAAACTGTTTTTT	CASSQQGVTNEKLFF
NA	TRBD1	TRBV7-6	TRBJ2-7	TGTGCCAGCAGCTTAGAGACAGGGCCGGGGGAGCAGTACTTC	CASSLETGPGEQYF
NA	NA	TRBV9	TRBJ2-6	TGTGCCAGCAGCCCTCAGAGCACCTACTCTGGGGCCAACGGCCTGACTTTC	CASSPQSTYSGANGLTF
NA	NA	TRBV20-1	TRBJ1-2	TGCAGTGCTCCTACGCGGAAAGGCTACACCTTC	CSAPTRKGYTF
NA	NA	TRBV20-1	TRBJ2-1	TGCAGTGCTAGGCCCCTAGGTGAGCAGTTCTTC	CSARPLGEQFF
once	NA	TRBV5-4	TRBJ2-7	TGTGCCAGCAGCCCGAAAGCTCCCACCTACGAGCAGTACTTC	CASSPKAPTYEQYF
once	NA	TRBV11-2	TRBJ2-1	TGTGCCAGCGCATACCGGGGGAGGCCCTTCTCCTACAATGAGCAGTTCTTC	CASAYRGRPFSYNEQFF
NA	TRBD2	TRBV7-3	TRBJ2-1	TGTGCCAGCAGCATGGGACTAGCGGGAAGTAGGGGGCAGTTCTTC	CASSMGLAGSRGQFF
NA	NA	TRBV2	TRBJ1-4	TGTGCCAGCAGTGAGGAGGGCGGCGCGGGGGAAAAACTGTTTTTT	CASSEEGGAGEKLFF
few	TRBD2	TRBV6-5	TRBJ2-7	TGTGCCAGCAGTTACGGGGCCGGGGGGATCTACGAGCAGTACTTC	CASSYGAGGIYEQYF
NA	TRBD2	TRBV28	TRBJ2-1	TGTGCCAGCAGCTCTAGCGGGAGGTATGTAGATGAGCAGTTCTTC	CASSSSGRYVDEQFF
NA	TRBD1	TRBV19	TRBJ2-7	TGTGCCAGTAGTATCCGAGAGACAGGGTTCTACGAGCAGTACTTC	CASSIRETGFYEQYF
NA	TRBD2	TRBV7-9	TRBJ2-7	TGTGCCAGCAGCGCCTGGGTAGCGGGAGGGCCCCACTACGAGCAGTACTTC	CASSAWVAGGPHYEQYF
NA	NA	TRBV10-3	TRBJ1-4	TGTGCCATCAGTGAGGGGGGCGCTAATGAAAAACTGTTTTTT	CAISEGGANEKLFF
NA	NA	TRBV27	TRBJ2-6	TGTGCCAGCAGTCCTTCCGGGGGTGGAGGGGCCAACGTCCTGACTTTC	CASSPSGGGGANVLTF
NA	NA	TRBV11-2	TRBJ2-3	TGTGCCAGCAGCACAAGTAGCACAGATACGCAGTATTTT	CASSTSSTDTQYF
NA	NA	TRBV29-1	TRBJ2-1	TGCAGCGCTGAACAGGGTGCAGATCAGTTCTTC	CSAEQGADQFF
NA	TRBD1	TRBV28	TRBJ1-2	TGTGCCAGCGAAGCCTCAGGGGGCGGTCATGGCTACACCTTC	CASEASGGGHGYTF
NA	NA	TRBV5-1	TRBJ2-3	TGCGCCAGCAGCTTGGGTACGGTCTCAGATACGCAGTATTTT	CASSLGTVSDTQYF
NA	NA	TRBV28	TRBJ1-4	TGTGCCAGCAGTTCCGGTGAAAAACTGTTTTTT	CASSSGEKLFF
NA	TRBD2	TRBV10-1	TRBJ2-1	TGCGCCAGCAGTGAGTCCCGACTAGCCAAGAATGAGCAGTTCTTC	CASSESRLAKNEQFF
NA	NA	TRBV27	TRBJ2-2	TGTGCCAGCAGTAACATTCTCTTCGCGAACACCGGGGAGCTGTTTTTT	CASSNILFANTGELFF
few	TRBD1	TRBV15	TRBJ2-7	TGTGCCACCAGCAGAGACAGGGGGTTCTCCTACGAGCAGTACTTC	CATSRDRGFSYEQYF
NA	TRBD1	TRBV18	TRBJ1-1	TGTGCCAGCTCACCCAGGGGGCAGGCTGAAGCTTTCTTT	CASSPRGQAEAFF
once	TRBD1	TRBV18	TRBJ1-5	TGTGCCAGCTCACCCCGGACAGGGAAAAGCAATCAGCCCCAGCATTTT	CASSPRTGKSNQPQHF
NA	TRBD2	TRBV5-1	TRBJ2-7	TGCGCCAGCAGCCCGGGAGGGTCCGGTAGTGGGAGAGGCTCCTACGAGCAGTACTTC	CASSPGGSGSGRGSYEQYF
NA	NA	TRBV28	TRBJ2-1	TGTGCCAGCAGTTTCTCTTGGAGGGCTAGCCAGTTCTTC	CASSFSWRASQFF
NA	TRBD2	TRBV28	TRBJ2-3	TGTGCCAGCAGCCGGGGTTCACCGTGGACTAGCGGAGCAGATACGCAGTATTTT	CASSRGSPWTSGADTQYF
medium-sized	NA	TRBV27	TRBJ2-7	TGTGCCAGCACCCCAGGGGGGTCCTACGAGCAGTACTTC	CASTPGGSYEQYF
NA	TRBD2	TRBV4-2	TRBJ2-5	TGTGCCAGCAGCTCGATCGCGGGAGGTTCTAAAGAGACCCAGTACTTC	CASSSIAGGSKETQYF
NA	NA	TRBV10-3	TRBJ2-6	TGTGCCGTCAATACTGGGGCCAACGTCCTGACTTTC	CAVNTGANVLTF
NA	NA	TRBV6-5	TRBJ1-4	TGTGCCAGCAGTTACTTGGTAGAGAATGAAAAACTGTTTTTT	CASSYLVENEKLFF
NA	NA	TRBV19	TRBJ2-7	TGTGCCAGTAGGTTCAGCGGTTCCTACGAGCAGTACTTC	CASRFSGSYEQYF
NA	TRBD2	TRBV5-4	TRBJ2-2	TGTGCCAGCAGCCTAGCTAGCGGCGTCACCGGGGAGCTGTTTTTT	CASSLASGVTGELFF
few	TRBD1	TRBV5-1	TRBJ2-2	TGCGCCAGCAGTGGACAGGGGGCCAGCGGGGAGCTGTTTTTT	CASSGQGASGELFF
NA	NA	TRBV5-6	TRBJ2-1	TGCGCCAGCAGCTTAGGGGCGTCCTACAATGAGCAGTTCTTC	CASSLGASYNEQFF
NA	NA	TRBV7-9	TRBJ2-1	TGTGCCAGCAGCTTGCCGGGGGTCAGTGAGCAGTTCTTC	CASSLPGVSEQFF
NA	NA	TRBV19	TRBJ2-7	TGTGCCAGTAGTATAGTATCGGACGGGGCCTACGAGCAGTACTTC	CASSIVSDGAYEQYF
once	TRBD1	TRBV30	TRBJ2-7	TGTGCCTGGAGTCCGCGGGACAGGGTCACCTACGAGCAGTACTTC	CAWSPRDRVTYEQYF
once	TRBD1	TRBV5-1	TRBJ2-5	TGCGCCAGCAGCCTGGGACAGGCAGGGGAGACCCAGTACTTC	CASSLGQAGETQYF
NA	TRBD1	TRBV29-1	TRBJ1-4	TGCAGCGTTGGGGGCTCGGGGACAGGAGAAAAACTGTTTTTT	CSVGGSGTGEKLFF